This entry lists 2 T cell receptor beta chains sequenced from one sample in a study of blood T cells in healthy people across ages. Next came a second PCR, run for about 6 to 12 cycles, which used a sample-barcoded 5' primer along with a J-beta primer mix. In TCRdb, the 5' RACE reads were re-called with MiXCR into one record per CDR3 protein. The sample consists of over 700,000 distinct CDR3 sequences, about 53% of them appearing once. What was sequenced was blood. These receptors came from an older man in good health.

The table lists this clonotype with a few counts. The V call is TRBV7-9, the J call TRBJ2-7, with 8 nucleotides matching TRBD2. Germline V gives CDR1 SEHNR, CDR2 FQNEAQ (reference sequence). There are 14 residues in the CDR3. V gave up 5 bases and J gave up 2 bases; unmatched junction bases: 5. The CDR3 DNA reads TGTGCCAGCAGCCCAGGGACTAGGCCCTACGAGCAGTACTTC. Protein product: CASSPGTRPYEQYF. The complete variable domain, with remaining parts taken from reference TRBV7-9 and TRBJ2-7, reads DTGVSQNPRHKITKRGQNVTFRCDPISEHNRLYWYRQTLGQGPEFLTYFQNEAQLEKSRLLSDRFSAERPKGSFSTLEIQRTEQGDSAMYLCASSPGTRPYEQYFGPGTRLTVT.

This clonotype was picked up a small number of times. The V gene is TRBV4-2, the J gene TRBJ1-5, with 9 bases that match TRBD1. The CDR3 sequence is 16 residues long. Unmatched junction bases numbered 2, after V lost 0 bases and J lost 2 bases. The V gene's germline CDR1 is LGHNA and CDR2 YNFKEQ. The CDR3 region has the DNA TGTGCCAGCAGCCAAGAACAGGGGGCGGGCAATCAGCCCCAGCATTTT. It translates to CASSQEQGAGNQPQHF.